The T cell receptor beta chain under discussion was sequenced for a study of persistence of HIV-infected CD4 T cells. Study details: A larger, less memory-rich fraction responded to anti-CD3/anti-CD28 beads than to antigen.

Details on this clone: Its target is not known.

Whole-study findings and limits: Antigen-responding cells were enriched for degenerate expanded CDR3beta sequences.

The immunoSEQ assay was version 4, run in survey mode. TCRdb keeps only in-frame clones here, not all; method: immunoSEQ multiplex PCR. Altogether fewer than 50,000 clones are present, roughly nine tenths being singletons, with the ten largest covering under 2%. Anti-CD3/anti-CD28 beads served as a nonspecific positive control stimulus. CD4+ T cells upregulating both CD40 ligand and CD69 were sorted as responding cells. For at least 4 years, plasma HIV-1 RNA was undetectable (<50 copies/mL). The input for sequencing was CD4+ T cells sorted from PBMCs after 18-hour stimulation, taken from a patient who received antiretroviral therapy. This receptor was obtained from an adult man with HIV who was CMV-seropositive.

The CDR3 sequence: CASSFLSAGELFF. CDR3 in DNA: TGTGCCAGCAGCTTTTTAAGTGCCGGGGAGCTGTTTTTT. The rearrangement uses TRBV7-2 and TRBJ2-2; D gene uncertain. Trimming took 3 bases from V and 6 from J, leaving 8 bases between them. CDR1 SGHTA and CDR2 FQGNSA come from the germline V gene. CDR3 size: 13 residues. The full variable domain, its missing parts supplied by reference TRBV7-2 and TRBJ2-2, is GAGVSQSPSNKVTEKGKDVELRCDPISGHTALYWYRQSLGQGLEFLIYFQGNSAPDKSGLPSDRFSAERTGGSVSTLTIQRTQQEDSAVYLCASSFLSAGELFFGEGSRLTVL.